Here is one TCR beta chain with its context. This entry is derived from a study of blood T cell repertoires in COVID-19. Overall study: Donors in the United States, Italy and Spain gave samples during acute or convalescent COVID-19. PBMCs, B-cell-depleted T cells, or T cells were the source of the cDNA or gDNA that made up the material.

Per the original data handling: Reference gene primer amplification gave estimated nucleated cell counts. The repertoire was sequenced with immunoSEQ multiplex PCR; TCRdb's copy has only in-frame clones and lacks some. That table is the source of V, J and clone size, and D and trimming were worked out from the DNA. The sample consists of under 400,000 clones, more than 75% of them appearing once. The CDR3 sequence is 14 residues long. The V gene end was trimmed by 4 bases and the J gene end by 6 bases; junction bases not matched to a gene: 5. CDR1 is LGHNA, CDR2 YSLEER, per germline. The sample was peripheral blood. The J gene is TRBJ2-2, the V gene TRBV4-3; 7 nucleotides match TRBD2. The clonotype originates from a young woman with COVID-19, enrolled during active disease. Here the CDR3 DNA reads TGCGCCAGCAGCCCCCGACGGGGGGCCGGGGAGCTGTTTTTT. It codes for CASSPRRGAGELFF.